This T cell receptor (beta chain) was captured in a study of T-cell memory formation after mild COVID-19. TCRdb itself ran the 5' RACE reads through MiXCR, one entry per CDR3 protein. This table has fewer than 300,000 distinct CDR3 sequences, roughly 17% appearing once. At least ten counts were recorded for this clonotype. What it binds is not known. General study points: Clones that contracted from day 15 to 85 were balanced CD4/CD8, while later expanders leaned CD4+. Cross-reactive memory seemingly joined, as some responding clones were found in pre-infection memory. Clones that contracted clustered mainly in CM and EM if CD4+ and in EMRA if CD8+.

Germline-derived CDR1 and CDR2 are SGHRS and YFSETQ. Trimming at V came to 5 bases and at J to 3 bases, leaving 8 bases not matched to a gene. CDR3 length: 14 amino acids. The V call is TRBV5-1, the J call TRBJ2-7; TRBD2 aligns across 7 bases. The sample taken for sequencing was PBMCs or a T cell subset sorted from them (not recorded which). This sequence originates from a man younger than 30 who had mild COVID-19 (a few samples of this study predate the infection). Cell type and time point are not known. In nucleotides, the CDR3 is TGCGCCAGCAGAAGAAGCGGGGCCCTCTACGAGCAGTACTTC. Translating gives CASRRSGALYEQYF. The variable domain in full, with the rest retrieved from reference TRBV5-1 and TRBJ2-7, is KAGVTQTPRYLIKTRGQQVTLSCSPISGHRSVSWYQQTPGQGLQFLFEYFSETQRNKGNFPGRFSGRQFSNSRSEMNVSTLELGDSALYLCASRRSGALYEQYFGPGTRLTVT.